Detailed here is one T cell receptor beta chain. What it binds is unknown. Between the trimmed V and J ends, which lost 5 bases and 8 bases, there was a span of 15 bases. The CDR3 sequence is 13 residues long. Looked up from germline, CDR1 is SEHNR and CDR2 is FQNEAQ (reference sequence). This specimen comes from a study of brain T cells in children with intractable seizures. Study outcomes and limitations: Absence of clones before surgery may stem from lower sequencing depth.

Surgery cases with the highest brain T cell transcript signatures were chosen for sequencing. This table comes from immunoSEQ multiplex PCR, and its TCRdb copy is limited to in-frame clones, with some not included. This sample has approximately 110,000 clones, with 90% to 95% found just once. This TCR was sampled from a boy younger than two with hemimegalencephaly and intractable seizures. The source was peripheral blood, collected at surgery. The chain carries TRBV7-9 and TRBJ1-2; the D is unclear. The CDR3 region has the DNA TGTGCCAGCAGCCCCGTTGATCCCGGAGGCTACACCTTC. Its translation is CASSPVDPGGYTF.